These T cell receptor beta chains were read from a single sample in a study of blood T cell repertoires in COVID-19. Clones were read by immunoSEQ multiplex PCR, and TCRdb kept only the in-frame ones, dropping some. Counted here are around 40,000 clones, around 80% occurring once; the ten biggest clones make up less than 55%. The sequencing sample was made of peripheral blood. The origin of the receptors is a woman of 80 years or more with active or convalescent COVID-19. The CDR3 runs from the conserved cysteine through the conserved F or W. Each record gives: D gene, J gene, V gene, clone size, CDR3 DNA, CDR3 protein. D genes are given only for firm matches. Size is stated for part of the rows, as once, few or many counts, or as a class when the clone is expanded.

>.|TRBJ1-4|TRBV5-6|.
TGTGCCAGCAGCGGAAGGGACACGTTAGCTAATGAAAAACTGTTTTTT
CASSGRDTLANEKLFF
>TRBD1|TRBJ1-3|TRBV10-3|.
TGTGCCATCAGTGCCATTTCCAGGGGGTCCGGAAACACCATATATTTT
CAISAISRGSGNTIYF
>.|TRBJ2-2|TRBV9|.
TGTGCCAGCAGCGTTACAGGTGTGGTCACCGGGGAGCTGTTTTTT
CASSVTGVVTGELFF
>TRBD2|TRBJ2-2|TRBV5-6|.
TGTGCCAGCAGCAAAACTAGCGGGTGGCGGCCGAACACCGGGGAGCTGTTTTTT
CASSKTSGWRPNTGELFF
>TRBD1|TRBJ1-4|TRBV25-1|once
TGTGCCAGCAGTGATTGGGACAGACCTAATGAAAAACTGTTTTTT
CASSDWDRPNEKLFF
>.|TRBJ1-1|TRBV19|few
TGTGCCAGTCTACAGGGTGAGGACACTGAAGCTTTCTTT
CASLQGEDTEAFF
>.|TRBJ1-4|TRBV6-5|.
TGTGCCAGCAGTCAGGGGTCGACGGATGAAAAACTGTTTTTT
CASSQGSTDEKLFF
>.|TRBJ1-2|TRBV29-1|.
TGCAGCGTTGCGGCGGAGAGATATGGCTACACCTTC
CSVAAERYGYTF
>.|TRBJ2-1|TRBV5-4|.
TGTGCCAGCAACCCTCATGGGGTTAGCGGTATCAATGAGCAGTTCTTC
CASNPHGVSGINEQFF
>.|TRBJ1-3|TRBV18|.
TGTGCCAGCTCACCAAGTGTATCTGCGGGGCGGAACACCATATATTTT
CASSPSVSAGRNTIYF
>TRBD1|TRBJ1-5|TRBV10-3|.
TGTGCCATCAGACCCGGGACAGGGGACAATCAGCCCCAGCATTTT
CAIRPGTGDNQPQHF
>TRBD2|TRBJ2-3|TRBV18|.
TGTGCCAGCTCACCAGGCGGGAGCACAATGGGGCAGTATTTT
CASSPGGSTMGQYF
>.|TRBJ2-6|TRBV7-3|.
TGTGCCAGCAGCCCAAGGAGGGCCTCTGGGGCCAACGTCCTGACTTTC
CASSPRRASGANVLTF
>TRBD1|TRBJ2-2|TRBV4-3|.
TGCGCCAGCAGCCAAGATCACAGGGGGGACGGGGAGCTGTTTTTT
CASSQDHRGDGELFF
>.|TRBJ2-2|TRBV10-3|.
TGTGCCATCAGTGTCGAAGGGGTTGGTACCGGGGAGCTGTTTTTT
CAISVEGVGTGELFF
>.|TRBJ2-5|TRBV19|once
TGTGCCAGTAGTGCGACAGATTATCAAGAGACCCAGTACTTC
CASSATDYQETQYF
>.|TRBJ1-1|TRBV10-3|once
TGTGCCATCAGCTGGGACAACTCGAACACTGAAGCTTTCTTT
CAISWDNSNTEAFF
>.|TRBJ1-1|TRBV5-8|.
TGTGCCAGCAGCTTGGTCCAGGGCCTTAACCTGATGAACACTGAAGCTTTCTTT
CASSLVQGLNLMNTEAFF
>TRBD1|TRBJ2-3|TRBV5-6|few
TGTGCCAGCAGCATACAGGGGGCCCCCACAGATACGCAGTATTTT
CASSIQGAPTDTQYF
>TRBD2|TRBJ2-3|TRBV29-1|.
TGCAGCGTTCGAGTAGCGGGAGTTGCAGATACGCAGTATTTT
CSVRVAGVADTQYF
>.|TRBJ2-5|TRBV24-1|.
TGTGCCACCAGTGACGCATTAGTAGAGGTAGGAGAGACCCAGTACTTC
CATSDALVEVGETQYF
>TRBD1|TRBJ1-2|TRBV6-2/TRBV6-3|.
TGTGCCAGCAGTTACTCGGACAGGATTTATGGCTACACCTTC
CASSYSDRIYGYTF
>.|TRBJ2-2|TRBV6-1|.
TGTGCCAGCAGTGAATTCCTCACCGGGGAGCTGTTTTTT
CASSEFLTGELFF
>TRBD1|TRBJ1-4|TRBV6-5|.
TGTGCCAGCAGTACGGGACAGGGAGGGGAAAAACTGTTTTTT
CASSTGQGGEKLFF
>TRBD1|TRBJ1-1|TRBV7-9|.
TGTGCCAGCAGCTTAGCGTCGGGACAGGGCCGAGCTGAAGCTTTCTTT
CASSLASGQGRAEAFF
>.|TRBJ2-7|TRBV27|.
TGTGCCAGCAGTTTTGGCGGGGTCCGCTCCTACGAGCAGTACTTC
CASSFGGVRSYEQYF
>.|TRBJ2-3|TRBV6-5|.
TGTGCCAGCAGTTATGGGGCTATGGGGTTGACAGATACGCAGTATTTT
CASSYGAMGLTDTQYF
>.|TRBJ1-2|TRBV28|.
TGTGCCAGCACCCCGCAGGGACAAATTAACTATGGCTACACCTTC
CASTPQGQINYGYTF
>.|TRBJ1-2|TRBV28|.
TGTGCCAGCAGTGGCCCGGGCTACACCTTC
CASSGPGYTF
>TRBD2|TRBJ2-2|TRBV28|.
TGTGCCAGCACCAGGACTAGCGGGATCACCGGGGAGCTGTTTTTT
CASTRTSGITGELFF
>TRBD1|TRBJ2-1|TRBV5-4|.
TGTGCCAGCAGCTTGGGACAGGGGGGGAATCTTGAGCAGTTCTTC
CASSLGQGGNLEQFF
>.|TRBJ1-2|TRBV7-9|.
TGTGCCAGCAGCTTTCCAGGGGATTATGGCTACACCTTC
CASSFPGDYGYTF
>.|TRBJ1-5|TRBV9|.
TGTGCCAGCAGCGTTGGCAGCAATCAGCCCCAGCATTTT
CASSVGSNQPQHF
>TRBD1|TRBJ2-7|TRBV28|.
TGTGCCAGCAGTTTGGTGGGACAGGGCTCCTACGAGCAGTACTTC
CASSLVGQGSYEQYF
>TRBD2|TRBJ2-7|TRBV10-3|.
TGTGCCATCAGTGAACCTAGCGGGAGGTACGAGCAGTACTTC
CAISEPSGRYEQYF
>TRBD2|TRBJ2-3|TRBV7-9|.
TGTGCCAGCAGCTTACTTGATAGCGGGGGATCTAGCACAGATACGCAGTATTTT
CASSLLDSGGSSTDTQYF
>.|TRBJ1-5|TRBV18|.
TGTGCCAGCTCACCATTCGACAGGAATAGCAATCAGCCCCAGCATTTT
CASSPFDRNSNQPQHF
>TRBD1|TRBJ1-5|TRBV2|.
TGTGCCAGCAGAGAACAGGGGTTGGAGCCCCAGCATTTT
CASREQGLEPQHF
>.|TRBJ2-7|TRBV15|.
TGTGCCACCAGCAGAGATCCGGCGGCTCACTACGAGCAGTACTTC
CATSRDPAAHYEQYF
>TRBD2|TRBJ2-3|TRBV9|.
TGTGCCAGCAGCGGACTAGCGGGAGCGGATACGCAGTATTTT
CASSGLAGADTQYF
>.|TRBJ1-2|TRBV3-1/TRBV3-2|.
TGTGCCAGCAGCCAAGATGTGCCAGGGTATCGCAATGGCTACACCTTC
CASSQDVPGYRNGYTF
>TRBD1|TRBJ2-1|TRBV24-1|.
TGTGCCACCGGGACAGGGGATGGGTGGGAGCAGTTCTTC
CATGTGDGWEQFF
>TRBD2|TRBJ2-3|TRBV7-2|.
TGTGCCAGCAGACCAGGACTAGTTTCGGCAGATACGCAGTATTTT
CASRPGLVSADTQYF
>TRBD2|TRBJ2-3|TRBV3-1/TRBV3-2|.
TGTGCCAGCAGCCAAGAGGCACTAGCGGGAGGGCCCAAGACAGATACGCAGTATTTT
CASSQEALAGGPKTDTQYF
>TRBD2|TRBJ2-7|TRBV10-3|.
TGTGCCATCAGTGACCCGGTGGTAGCGGGCTACGAGCAGTACTTC
CAISDPVVAGYEQYF
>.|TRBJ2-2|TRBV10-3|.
TGTGCCATCACCTCTGTAGACACCGGGGAGCTGTTTTTT
CAITSVDTGELFF
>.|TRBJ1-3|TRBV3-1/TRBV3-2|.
TGTGCCAGCAGCCGAAACGGTCGGGACACCATATATTTT
CASSRNGRDTIYF
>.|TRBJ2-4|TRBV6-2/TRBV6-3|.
TGTGCCAGCAGTCCACTGGGGCTAGCGCCTAAAAACATTCAGTACTTC
CASSPLGLAPKNIQYF
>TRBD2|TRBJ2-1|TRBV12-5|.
TGTGCTAGTGGCTTAGGACTAGCGGGAGTCAATGAGCAGTTCTTC
CASGLGLAGVNEQFF
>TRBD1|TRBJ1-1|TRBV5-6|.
TGTGCCAGCAGCTTCGCCACGGGACAGGAGCTTTTT
CASSFATGQELF
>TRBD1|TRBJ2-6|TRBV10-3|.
TGTGCCAGTGGGACAGGGGGAAACTCTGGGGCCAACGTCCTGACTTTC
CASGTGGNSGANVLTF